Sequencing of this TCR beta chain was carried out in a study of blood T cell repertoires in COVID-19. Study-level information: COVID-19 samples collected from the United States, Italy and Spain covered acute and convalescent phases. Sources were T cells, B-cell-depleted T cells, or PBMCs; the material itself was cDNA or gDNA.

As originally analysed: Scientists estimated how many nucleated cells there were by amplifying reference gene primers. Produced via immunoSEQ multiplex PCR; TCRdb's table is partial and in-frame only. V, J and clone size derive from that table, while D and trimming were established from the DNA sequence. Here the sample spans some 200,000 clones, roughly four fifths being singletons. The CDR3 covers 13 residues. V was cut by 6 bases and J by 0 bases, with 6 bases left in between. Germline V CDR1 and CDR2: LNHDA, SQIVND (reference sequence). Sequencing used peripheral blood. The receptor comes from a woman aged 25 to 45 who had recovered from COVID-19. The chain uses TRBV19 and TRBJ2-4; maybe TRBD2 (6 bases). In DNA, the CDR3 is TGTGCCAGTAGCGGGGGAGCCAAAAACATTCAGTACTTC. Its translation is CASSGGAKNIQYF.